This T cell receptor (beta chain) comes out of a study of blood T cell repertoires in COVID-19. Study-level background: COVID-19 samples collected from the United States, Italy and Spain covered acute and convalescent phases. PBMCs, B-cell-depleted T cells, or T cells were the source of the cDNA or gDNA that made up the material.

V lost 3 bases, J lost 4 bases, and 8 bases stayed unmatched. Germline-derived CDR1 and CDR2 are MNHEY and SMNVEV (reference sequence). CDR3 length: 16 amino acids. Per the authors' pipeline: Using reference gene primer amplification, nucleated cell counts were estimated. This table comes from immunoSEQ multiplex PCR, and its TCRdb copy is limited to in-frame clones, with some not included. V, J and clone size were drawn from that table, and D and trimming were deduced from the DNA. Of fewer than 200,000 clones listed, about 86% are singletons. The clonotype comes from a woman aged 70-85 years who had recovered from COVID-19. The J gene is TRBJ2-3, the V gene TRBV27, with 9 bases matching TRBD2. The sequencing sample was made of peripheral blood. Written as DNA, the CDR3 is TGTGCCAGCAGTTTCTCGGCGGGAGGGCCTTCAGATACGCAGTATTTT. Translating it yields CASSFSAGGPSDTQYF.